One and the same sample provided the 13 T cell receptor beta chains below, sequenced in a study of shared clonotypes between healthy human individuals. The protocol was immunoSEQ multiplex PCR, while the TCRdb copy is restricted to in-frame clones and leaves out a portion. In the table there are just over 2,000,000 clones, 90% to 95% of which are singletons. The sequencing input was naive CD4+ T cells sorted from blood. Stated subset: CD45RA+ positively selected. The receptors here all came from a man younger than 35 in good health.

This clone was seen a handful of times. Other DNA sequences within the sample encode an identical CDR3. The rearrangement uses TRBV6-5 and TRBJ2-7, with 9 bases aligning to TRBD1. The CDR3 extends over 14 amino acids. In germline, CDR1 is MNHEY, CDR2 SVGAGI. With V trimmed by 6 bases and J by 2 bases, 5 bases remained unmatched. The CDR3 DNA reads as TGTGCCAGCAGCCTGGGACAGGGAACCTACGAGCAGTACTTC. Translating it yields CASSLGQGTYEQYF.

This chain uses TRBV5-8 with TRBJ2-1, with TRBD2 as a possible D gene (6 bases). The CDR3 contains 15 residues. From germline, CDR1 is SGHTS and CDR2 YDEGEE. Trimming removed 1 base at V and 4 bases at J, with 12 bases between. The CDR3 bases are TGTGCCAGCAGCTTGATTAGCGGTCCTTACAATGAGCAGTTCTTC. Translating it yields CASSLISGPYNEQFF.

The rearrangement links TRBV5-1 to TRBJ2-1; D gene uncertain. V lost 0 bases and J lost 9, with 7 bases in between. CDR1 is SGHRS, CDR2 YFSETQ, per germline. The CDR3 runs to 12 residues. This CDR3 reads CASSLEGGEQFF. CDR3 bases: TGCGCCAGCAGCTTGGAAGGCGGTGAGCAGTTCTTC.

The genes are TRBV6-1 and TRBJ2-7; no firm D call. The ends were cut back, 8 bases at V and 3 bases at J, with 11 bases in the middle. This CDR3 region has 12 residues. Germline V lookup: CDR1 MNHNS, CDR2 SASEGT. The CDR3, as DNA: TGTGCCAGCGGGTGGGATCGCTACGAGCAGTACTTC. It specifies CASGWDRYEQYF.

The V gene is TRBV10-3, the J gene TRBJ2-5; no clear D. V shed 3 bases and J shed 1 base, with 3 bases lying between them. The CDR3 length is 12 residues. The germline gives CDR1 ENHRY, CDR2 SYGVKD. CDR3 coding DNA: TGTGCCATCAGTGATTTCCAAGAGACCCAGTACTTC. Protein product: CAISDFQETQYF.

This chain links TRBV13 with TRBJ2-3; D perhaps matches TRBD2 (7 bases). Trimming took 5 bases from V and 3 from J, leaving 12 bases between them. Germline CDR1 PRHDT, CDR2 FYEKMQ (reference sequence). This CDR3 comprises 14 residues. As DNA, the CDR3 is TGTGCCAGCAGCCGGGGGCGGGGGACAGATACGCAGTATTTT. This sequence encodes CASSRGRGTDTQYF.

On this clone: One junction end does not reproduce the germline sequence, and a read error may be involved. This chain connects TRBV14 to TRBJ2-7; D is possibly TRBD1 (6 bases). Germline CDR1 reads SGHDN; CDR2 reads FVKESK. The CDR3 runs to 15 residues. CDR3 region: CASSLQRGSAYQQYF. CDR3 sequence (DNA): TGTGCCAGCAGCCTACAGAGGGGGTCCGCCTACCAGCAGTACTTC.

This rearrangement joins TRBV11-3 to TRBJ2-5; maybe TRBD2 (5 bases). The germline V and J ends were trimmed by 2 bases and 5 bases, with 15 bases remaining between them. The CDR3 covers 15 residues. CDR1 and CDR2 (germline): SGHNT, YENEEA. The CDR3 spells CASSLTGRRGETQYF. As DNA, the CDR3 is TGTGCCAGCAGCTTAACTGGGCGCCGAGGGGAGACCCAGTACTTC.

This chain connects TRBV5-1 to TRBJ2-7, with D possibly being TRBD2 (5 bases). V gave up 4 bases and J gave up 0 bases, with 17 bases separating them. This CDR3 is 16 amino acids long. Germline CDR1 reads SGHRS; CDR2 reads YFSETQ. The CDR3 spells CASSQEPAVHSYEQYF. CDR3 DNA sequence: TGCGCCAGCAGCCAGGAGCCAGCGGTCCACTCCTACGAGCAGTACTTC.

The chain joins TRBV10-3 to TRBJ1-3; a weak D match, TRBD1 (6 bases). This CDR3 region has 13 residues. CDR1 is ENHRY and CDR2 is SYGVKD in the germline V gene. Trimming cost V 7 bases and J 2 bases, with 9 bases left between them. DNA of the CDR3: TGTGCCATCATGGACAGACCTGGAAACACCATATATTTT. Translated: CAIMDRPGNTIYF.

The chain links TRBV18 to TRBJ1-2, with D tentatively TRBD1 (5 bases). CDR3 size: 13 residues. V lost 2 bases to trimming and J lost 3 bases, with 7 bases between them. The germline V gene encodes CDR1 KGHSH and CDR2 LQKENI. The CDR3 bases are TGTGCCAGCTCACCAGCACAGGACTATGGCTACACCTTC. Protein product: CASSPAQDYGYTF.

This clone was recorded only once. The rearrangement links TRBV10-3 to TRBJ1-2, with 8 bases that match TRBD1. There are 13 residues in the CDR3. The J segment lost 8 bases and the V segment lost 0 bases, leaving 2 bases of the junction unmatched. CDR1 is ENHRY and CDR2 is SYGVKD in the germline V gene. As DNA, the CDR3 is TGTGCCATCAGTGAGTCTACAGGGGGAGGCTACACCTTC. It translates to CAISESTGGGYTF.

The chain recombines TRBV2 with TRBJ1-5; TRBD1 agrees at 7 bases. The CDR3 has 14 residues. Germline values: CDR1 SNHLY, CDR2 FYNNEI. V gave up 3 bases and J gave up 3 bases; unmatched junction bases: 2. CDR3 DNA sequence: TGTGCCAGCAGTGAGACAGGGATCAATCAGCCCCAGCATTTT. It specifies CASSETGINQPQHF.